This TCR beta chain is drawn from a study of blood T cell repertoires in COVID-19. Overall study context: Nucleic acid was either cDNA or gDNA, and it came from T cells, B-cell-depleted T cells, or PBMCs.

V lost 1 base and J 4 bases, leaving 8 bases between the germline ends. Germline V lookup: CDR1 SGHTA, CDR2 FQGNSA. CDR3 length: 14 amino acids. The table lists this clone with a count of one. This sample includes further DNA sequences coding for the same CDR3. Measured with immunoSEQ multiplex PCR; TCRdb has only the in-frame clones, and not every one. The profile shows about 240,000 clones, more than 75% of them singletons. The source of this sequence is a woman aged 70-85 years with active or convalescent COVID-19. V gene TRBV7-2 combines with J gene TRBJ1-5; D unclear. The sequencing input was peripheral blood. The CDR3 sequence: CASSLGTANQPQHF. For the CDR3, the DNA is TGTGCCAGCAGCTTAGGAACAGCTAATCAGCCCCAGCATTTT.